The 23 T cell receptor beta chains given below trace back to one sample, sequenced in a study of blood T cells in healthy people across ages. The use of a sample-barcoded 5' primer and a J-beta primer mix characterized a second PCR of roughly 7 to 11 cycles. MiXCR, applied by TCRdb to the 5' RACE reads, yields one record per CDR3 protein. The sample lists around 690,000 distinct CDR3 sequences; roughly 50% were seen once. Sequencing was performed on blood. The receptors originated from a man between 60 and 75 years old in good health.

In the case of this clonotype: A read error likely explains this, since a far larger clone differs by one base. This chain joins TRBV7-2 and TRBJ2-5; D unresolved. Looked up from germline, CDR1 is SGHTA and CDR2 is FQGNSA. This CDR3 region has 11 residues. Between the trimmed V and J ends, which lost 3 bases and 11 bases, there was a span of 10 bases. CDR3 coding DNA: TGTGCCAGCAGCTTTTACAATGAGCAGTACTTC. This codes for CASSFYNEQYF.

The gene calls are TRBV6-6 and TRBJ1-5, with 7 bases that match TRBD1. The CDR3 contains 16 residues. The junction had 7 bases not matched to a gene; V was cut back by 0 bases and J by 5 bases. Germline CDR1 and CDR2: MNHNY and SVGAGI (reference sequence). The CDR3 DNA reads TGTGCCAGCAGTTACTCCCGGGACAGTTTCGATCAGCCCCAGCATTTT. Protein product: CASSYSRDSFDQPQHF.

This chain links TRBV27 with TRBJ1-2; the D gene is possibly TRBD1 (6 bases). The CDR3 spans 17 residues. CDR1 is MNHEY and CDR2 is SMNVEV in the germline V gene (reference sequence). Trimming took 5 bases from V and 0 from J, leaving 19 bases between them. CDR3 coding DNA: TGTGCCAGCAGTCCTATCGGGAACAGGGCAGCTAACTATGGCTACACCTTC. Its translation is CASSPIGNRAANYGYTF.

The rearrangement joins TRBV15 to TRBJ2-3; D is uncertain. The V end lost 6 bases, the J end lost 1 base, and 8 bases lay between the germline ends. Germline V gene sequence: CDR1 LNHNV, CDR2 YYDKDF (reference sequence). The CDR3 has 13 amino acids. As DNA, the CDR3 is TGTGCCACCAGGCCCTTGCGCACAGATACGCAGTATTTT. Amino acids: CATRPLRTDTQYF.

About this clonotype: One end of the junction varies from germline; a read error may be responsible. V is TRBV15 and J is TRBJ2-6, with D possibly being TRBD1 or TRBD2 (5 bases each). The germline CDR1 and CDR2 sequences are LNHNV and YYDKDF (reference sequence). The CDR3 sequence is 16 residues long. CDR3 region: CATSRDREPGANVPTF. DNA of the CDR3: TGTGCCACCAGCAGAGACAGGGAGCCTGGGGCCAACGTCCCGACTTTC.

This sequence joins TRBV3-1 and TRBJ2-3; a weak D match, TRBD1 (6 bases). The CDR3 extends over 16 amino acids. V was cut by 4 bases and J by 1 base, with 15 bases left in between. Germline-derived CDR1 and CDR2 are LGHDT and YNNKEL (reference sequence). CDR3 sequence reads: CASSPRPGHRTDTQYF. The CDR3, as DNA: TGTGCCAGCAGCCCGCGACCGGGACACCGCACAGATACGCAGTATTTT.

This chain joins TRBV12-3 or TRBV12-4 and TRBJ2-5; D not resolved. CDR3 length: 14 residues. V gave up 10 bases and J gave up 4 bases, with 19 bases separating them. As DNA, the CDR3 is TGTGCCAACAGCTCCCGGGTATCGGTAGAGACCCAGTACTTC. Protein sequence: CANSSRVSVETQYF.

This clonotype showed up many times. The V call is TRBV5-1, the J call TRBJ2-1; D remains ambiguous. This CDR3 contains 14 residues. The V end was cut by 0 bases, the J end by 3 bases, with 7 bases between. Germline V lookup: CDR1 SGHRS, CDR2 YFSETQ. The CDR3 protein is CASSLGTGYNEQFF. The CDR3 region has the DNA TGCGCCAGCAGCTTGGGGACGGGCTACAATGAGCAGTTCTTC.

In its sample, this clonotype was seen a few times. The genes are TRBV4-2 and TRBJ2-7; D is ambiguous. V dropped 0 bases and J dropped 0 bases, with 12 bases sitting between them. The CDR3 spans 16 residues. The germline CDR1 and CDR2 sequences are LGHNA and YNFKEQ. Here the CDR3 reads CASSQEAHSLSYEQYF. CDR3 in DNA: TGTGCCAGCAGCCAAGAGGCCCACTCCCTCTCCTACGAGCAGTACTTC.

The chain is built from TRBV9 and TRBJ2-1, with D unclear. V dropped 0 bases and J dropped 3 bases, with 16 bases sitting between them. The CDR3 runs to 17 residues. Looked up from germline, CDR1 is SGDLS and CDR2 is YYNGEE. The CDR3 sequence is CASSVATERAGYNEQFF. In DNA, the CDR3 is TGTGCCAGCAGCGTAGCTACAGAACGGGCCGGCTACAATGAGCAGTTCTTC.

The chain has TRBV20-1 and TRBJ2-1, with 7 bases aligning to TRBD2. The CDR3 extends over 16 amino acids. The ends lost 2 bases at V and 5 bases at J; junction bases unmatched: 12. Germline-derived CDR1 and CDR2 are DFQATT and SNEGSKA (reference sequence). The DNA of the CDR3 is TGCAGTGCTAGACGCTCCGGACTAGTCCTCAACAATGAGCAGTTCTTC. Translation gives CSARRSGLVLNNEQFF.

The chain employs TRBV5-1 and TRBJ2-7; 11 bases map to TRBD2. Gene TRBJ2-5 matches the end of the DNA better, so the J call may be wrong. The germline V gene has CDR1 SGHRS and CDR2 YFSETQ. The CDR3 has 19 amino acids. DNA of the CDR3: TGCGCCAGCAGCTTAAGGCCTCTACTGACTAGCGGGGTAAAAGAGACCCAGTACTTC. Translating it yields CASSLRPLLTSGVKETQYF.

The V call is TRBV6-1, the J call TRBJ2-4; D is tentatively TRBD1 or TRBD2 (5 bases each). CDR1 and CDR2 (germline): MNHNS, SASEGT. The CDR3 totals 15 residues. The V end lost 3 bases, the J end lost 5 bases, and 14 bases lay between the germline ends. CDR3 sequence: CASSEDWGRENIQYF. The CDR3 DNA follows: TGTGCCAGCAGTGAGGACTGGGGCAGGGAAAACATTCAGTACTTC.

A word on this clonotype: A read error may produce the germline difference seen at one junction end. The chain employs TRBV4-1 and TRBJ2-1; 10 positions agree with TRBD2. CDR1 MGHRA and CDR2 YSYEKL come from the germline V gene. This CDR3 has 17 residues. In DNA form, the CDR3 reads TGCGTCAGCAGCCAAGATGCAGGGGGAGCGGGGGGGCTTCGGCAGTTCTTC. It yields the protein CVSSQDAGGAGGLRQFF.

This clonotype has just a few counts. The chain uses TRBV20-1 and TRBJ1-2; D not certain. From germline, CDR1 is DFQATT and CDR2 SNEGSKA (reference sequence). The length of the CDR3 is 12 residues. The V end lost 3 bases, the J end lost 5 bases, and 10 bases lay between the germline ends. The CDR3: CSASNGTYGYTF. Here the CDR3 DNA reads TGCAGTGCTAGTAATGGCACTTATGGCTACACCTTC.

The V call is TRBV6-1, the J call TRBJ2-7, with D hard to call. The CDR3 runs to 15 residues. Germline V CDR1 and CDR2: MNHNS, SASEGT. Between the trimmed V and J ends, which lost 2 bases and 6 bases, there was a span of 17 bases. The CDR3 DNA reads as TGTGCCAGCAGTGAACACAGAGACGGAGCCTCCGAGCAGTACTTC. Its protein product is CASSEHRDGASEQYF.

The rearrangement links TRBV18 to TRBJ2-7, with D perhaps TRBD1 (5 bases). CDR1 KGHSH and CDR2 LQKENI come from the germline V gene. CDR3 length: 14 amino acids. The V and J ends lost 1 base and 2 bases respectively, with 9 bases between them. For the CDR3, the DNA is TGTGCCAGCTCACCACAACAGGATGCCTACGAGCAGTACTTC. This codes for CASSPQQDAYEQYF.

The chain employs TRBV2 and TRBJ1-2; possible D gene TRBD1, 5 bases. Trimming shortened V by 4 bases and J by 6 bases, and 15 bases separated the two germline ends. This CDR3 spans 14 amino acids. From germline, CDR1 is SNHLY and CDR2 FYNNEI. CDR3 region: CASSGGAGRHGYTF. As DNA, the CDR3 is TGTGCCAGCAGTGGTGGGGCAGGGCGCCATGGCTACACCTTC.

This clonotype was detected a few times. The chain joins TRBV4-2 to TRBJ2-1, with D tentatively TRBD1 or TRBD2 (7 bases each). Germline values: CDR1 LGHNA, CDR2 YNFKEQ. This CDR3 is 16 amino acids long. V lost 1 base, J lost 6 bases, and 16 bases lay in between. The DNA of the CDR3 is TGTGCCAGCAGCCAAGTCAGGGGGGGGGCTTCCAATGAGCAGTTCTTC. Encoded protein: CASSQVRGGASNEQFF.

J is TRBJ1-1 and V is TRBV7-2; a weak D match, TRBD1 (6 bases). The CDR3 covers 15 residues. Germline V lookup: CDR1 SGHTA, CDR2 FQGNSA. Trimming took off 6 bases at V and 3 bases at J, with 17 bases between the two ends. In DNA form, the CDR3 reads TGTGCCAGCAGGACCACAGGGCCCCCGGACACTGAAGCTTTCTTT. Its protein is CASRTTGPPDTEAFF.

This clonotype turned up a few times. The chain employs TRBV6-5 and TRBJ1-1; D unclear. The CDR3 extends over 15 amino acids. CDR1 is MNHEY and CDR2 is SVGAGI in the germline V gene. Trimming pared 0 bases from V and 6 bases from J, leaving 14 bases between. CDR3 loop: CASSYSVAPEAEAFF. CDR3 in DNA: TGTGCCAGCAGTTACTCGGTAGCCCCGGAGGCTGAAGCTTTCTTT.

The chain recombines TRBV28 with TRBJ2-2, with 7 bases fitting TRBD2. The CDR3 has 16 amino acids. Per the germline V gene, CDR1 is MDHEN and CDR2 is SYDVKM. The J segment lost 0 bases and the V segment lost 8 bases, leaving 9 bases of the junction unmatched. The CDR3 here is CASPPSGDPNTGELFF. The CDR3 region has the DNA TGTGCCAGCCCACCGAGCGGGGACCCGAACACCGGGGAGCTGTTTTTT.

CDR3 coding DNA: TGTGCCAGCAGTTTGACATTCCCACAGCCCCAGCATTTT. It is translated as CASSLTFPQPQHF. The chain has TRBV12-3 or TRBV12-4 and TRBJ1-5; D is uncertain. The CDR3 covers 13 residues. With 3 bases removed from V and 7 bases from J, the gap between germline ends came to 10 bases.